The 18 T cell receptor beta chains in this list originate from one sample, sequenced in a study of blood T cells in healthy people across ages. Then a second PCR, running roughly 7 to 11 cycles, was carried out with a sample-barcoded 5' primer and a J-beta primer mix. TCRdb analysed the 5' RACE reads with MiXCR anew, one entry per CDR3 protein. Altogether about 940,000 distinct CDR3 sequences are present, 40% to 60% being singletons, with the ten largest covering around an eighth. Sequences were obtained from blood. The receptors here all came from a man aged 25-40 years in good health.

The chain recombines TRBV28 with TRBJ1-1; 7 bases match TRBD1. V shed 1 base and J 3 bases; nucleotides not matched to a gene: 8. The V gene's germline CDR1 is MDHEN and CDR2 SYDVKM. The CDR3 has 16 amino acids. The CDR3 sequence: CASSLSQGVLHTEAFF. The CDR3 DNA follows: TGTGCCAGCAGTTTATCGCAGGGGGTCCTACACACTGAAGCTTTCTTT.

The V call is TRBV7-9, the J call TRBJ2-7; possible D gene TRBD2, 6 bases. The germline V gene has CDR1 SEHNR and CDR2 FQNEAQ (reference sequence). Trimming pared 5 bases from V and 2 bases from J, leaving 22 bases between. This CDR3 is built from 17 residues. The CDR3 region has the DNA TGTGCCAGCAGCCAGAACTACGCCTCGGGGAGGACCTACGAGCAGTACTTC. It specifies CASSQNYASGRTYEQYF.

V is TRBV2 and J is TRBJ2-5, with D perhaps being TRBD1 or TRBD2 (5 bases each). The length of the CDR3 is 13 residues. Germline-derived CDR1 and CDR2 are SNHLY and FYNNEI. Trimming shortened V by 6 bases and J by 5 bases, and 13 bases separated the two germline ends. The CDR3 loop reads CASSGAGLETQYF. The CDR3 coding sequence is TGTGCCAGCAGCGGGGCGGGCTTGGAGACCCAGTACTTC.

This clonotype was seen a handful of times. The chain joins TRBV5-1 to TRBJ1-6; 10 bases align to TRBD1. V shed 5 bases, J shed 7 bases, and the junction held 3 bases outside the gene matches. Per the germline V gene, CDR1 is SGHRS and CDR2 is YFSETQ. CDR3 length equals 14 residues. CDR3 sequence (DNA): TGCGCCAGCAGGCAGGGACAGGGGAATTCACCCCTCCACTTT. Protein product: CASRQGQGNSPLHF.

This clonotype showed up many times. The chain joins TRBV7-9 to TRBJ2-7, with D maybe TRBD1 (6 bases). V lost 2 bases and J lost 2, with 10 bases in between. CDR1 and CDR2 (germline): SEHNR, FQNEAQ (reference sequence). The CDR3 totals 14 residues. The CDR3 bases are TGTGCCAGCAGCTTACGTGAGGGGGCCTACGAGCAGTACTTC. Its translation is CASSLREGAYEQYF.

The V gene is TRBV4-2, the J gene TRBJ2-3, with D possibly TRBD1 on 6 matching bases. The germline V and J ends were trimmed by 3 bases and 0 bases, with 22 bases remaining between them. Germline CDR1 reads LGHNA; CDR2 reads YNFKEQ. There are 19 residues in the CDR3. The CDR3 loop is CASSQARGQTLTSTDTQYF. The CDR3 DNA follows: TGTGCCAGCAGCCAGGCCCGGGGACAAACCCTTACTAGCACAGATACGCAGTATTTT.

This clonotype was seen a handful of times. CDR3 in DNA: TGTGCCAGCAGGACTAGCGGGGGACTCTTCTCCTACGAGCAGTACTTC. It codes for CASRTSGGLFSYEQYF. The rearrangement joins TRBV6-2 or TRBV6-3 to TRBJ2-7, with 12 bases matching TRBD2. Trimming took 6 bases from V and 0 from J; bases not matched to a gene: 6. This CDR3 comprises 16 residues. The germline V gene encodes CDR1 MNHEY and CDR2 SVGEGT.

The gene calls are TRBV3-1 and TRBJ2-4; 7 bases line up with TRBD2. CDR1 and CDR2 (germline): LGHDT, YNNKEL (reference sequence). The ends lost 4 bases at V and 13 bases at J; junction bases unmatched: 10. The CDR3 runs 13 residues. The DNA for the CDR3 is TGTGCCAGCAGCCCTACAGGTCGGGGGGAGCAGTACTTC. Residues: CASSPTGRGEQYF.

The chain is built from TRBV12-3 or TRBV12-4 and TRBJ2-4, with TRBD2 matching over 8 bases. CDR3 length: 17 residues. The ends lost 9 bases at V and 0 bases at J; junction bases unmatched: 13. In DNA form, the CDR3 reads TGTGCCAGAAGGTCGCGGGGGGCGTTACTAGCCAAAAACATTCAGTACTTC. Translated: CARRSRGALLAKNIQYF.

This chain uses TRBV7-9 with TRBJ1-6, with D hard to call. The CDR3 is made up of 12 amino acids. V lost 5 bases and J 13 bases, leaving 12 bases between the germline ends. CDR1 and CDR2 from the germline V gene are SEHNR and FQNEAQ (reference sequence). The CDR3 DNA follows: TGTGCCAGCAGCATGACGGACGGGCCCCTCCACTTT. Translated, it gives CASSMTDGPLHF.

The chain uses TRBV9 and TRBJ2-3, with 9 bases that match TRBD2. With 0 bases clipped from V and 6 bases from J, the junction kept 8 bases outside the gene matches. The CDR3 has 16 residues. Germline CDR1 reads SGDLS; CDR2 reads YYNGEE. CDR3 sequence (DNA): TGTGCCAGCAGCGTAGCTAGCGGGGCCCCCAGTGATACGCAGTATTTT. Its translation is CASSVASGAPSDTQYF.

This clonotype has just a few counts. The chain recombines TRBV7-2 with TRBJ2-1, with 9 bases that match TRBD2. Losses at the gene ends were 5 bases for V and 4 bases for J; bases not matched to a gene: 9. This CDR3 is built from 16 residues. Germline V gene data show CDR1 as SGHTA and CDR2 as FQGNSA. The CDR3 sequence is CASSLPGLAIYNEQFF. The CDR3 coding sequence is TGTGCCAGCAGCCTCCCGGGACTAGCCATATACAATGAGCAGTTCTTC.

The chain employs TRBV27 and TRBJ2-5; perhaps D is TRBD1 or TRBD2 (5 bases each). This CDR3 is 15 amino acids long. Trimming cost V 5 bases and J 9 bases, with 22 bases left between them. Germline V lookup: CDR1 MNHEY, CDR2 SMNVEV (reference sequence). CDR3 in amino acids: CASSPRDLGSMAQYF. Written as DNA, the CDR3 is TGTGCCAGCAGTCCCCGGGACCTTGGATCCATGGCCCAGTACTTC.

This sequence joins TRBV30 and TRBJ2-6; no reliable D call. The CDR3 spans 15 residues. V was clipped by 0 bases and J by 0 bases, with 6 bases between them. Per germline, CDR1 GTSNPN and CDR2 SVGIG (reference sequence). Written as DNA, the CDR3 is TGTGCCTGGAGTGTAAAACTCTCTGGGGCCAACGTCCTGACTTTC. The encoded protein is CAWSVKLSGANVLTF.

The rearrangement links TRBV7-2 to TRBJ2-3; unclear D gene. CDR3 length: 13 residues. With 3 bases removed from V and 6 bases from J, the gap between germline ends came to 10 bases. CDR1 SGHTA and CDR2 FQGNSA come from the germline V gene. CDR3 in amino acids: CASSLRLWDTQYF. The CDR3 DNA follows: TGTGCCAGCAGCTTGAGACTGTGGGATACGCAGTATTTT.

The chain is built from TRBV4-1 and TRBJ1-2; tentative D call: TRBD1 (6 bases). The ends were cut back, 4 bases at V and 6 bases at J, with 12 bases in the middle. This CDR3 contains 13 residues. CDR1 MGHRA and CDR2 YSYEKL come from the germline V gene. The CDR3 DNA is TGCGCCAGCAGCCCGCAGGGGTATAATGGCTACACCTTC. Its translation is CASSPQGYNGYTF.

J is TRBJ2-7 and V is TRBV12-3 or TRBV12-4; TRBD1 is a possible D gene (6 bases). This CDR3 comprises 14 residues. The V gene lost 2 bases and the J gene lost 7 bases, with 15 bases spanning the gap. This chain's CDR3 is CASSLTGLYNEQYF. The CDR3 region has the DNA TGTGCCAGCAGTTTAACAGGGCTATACAATGAGCAGTACTTC.

This clonotype was picked up a small number of times. The V gene is TRBV29-1, the J gene TRBJ2-7; 11 nucleotides line up with TRBD1. CDR3 length: 19 amino acids. The germline CDR1 and CDR2 sequences are SQVTM and ANQGSEA. With 7 bases clipped from V and 2 bases from J, the junction kept 22 bases outside the gene matches. This CDR3 is CSDMHESDRGRTVTYEQYF. CDR3 in DNA: TGCAGCGACATGCATGAATCGGACAGGGGGCGGACTGTAACCTACGAGCAGTACTTC.